This T cell receptor (beta chain) originates from a study of blood T cell repertoires in COVID-19 (dated by TCRdb to between 2020 and 2021). With respect to the entire study: Samples covering the acute and convalescent phases of COVID-19 were provided by collaborators in the United States, Italy and Spain. The material from the prospective study consisted of cDNA or gDNA derived from T cells, B-cell-depleted T cells, or PBMCs. Deeply sampled blood TCRbeta repertoires from subjects exposed to, actively infected with, or recovered from COVID-19 were included in the dataset. The repertoires were made available in a free public database intended to serve as a resource for research on the immune response to SARS-CoV-2. Samples were obtained from the ongoing ImmuneRACE study (first 160 participants) and from some 1,200 subjects provided by 6 global collaborators. Nearly every sample came with metadata listing a de-identified subject ID, COVID-19 status, age in years and sex. HLA class I and class II types, where available, came from metadata supplied by the sample provider rather than from assay-based typing. Beyond this particular receptor, the publication reports: How much clinical and demographic metadata was included differed by source and by participant, and the metadata was provided uncurated.

Looking up the germline V gene yields CDR1 SNHLY and CDR2 FYNNEI. V is clipped by 5 bases and J by 6 bases, and the sequence between their germline boundaries is 6 bases long. The CDR3 runs 11 amino acids, cysteine and phenylalanine included. Only CDR3 DNA is held: 33 bases, read in frame from base 1. TCRbeta CDR3 regions were amplified from genomic DNA by means of the immunoSEQ Assay, a bias-controlled multiplex PCR. As for the authors' bioinformatics: The number of nucleated cells in each sample was estimated by amplification of reference gene primers within the assay. To quantify the absolute abundance of each unique TCRbeta CDR3 rearrangement, sequence reads were collapsed and filtered. For each sample, productive Simpson clonality was calculated as the square root of Simpson's diversity index across productive rearrangements. In its TCRdb copy, this immuneACCESS table keeps in-frame sequences only and misses some clones. Where compared with another copy, unresolved V genes explain less than half of these, and the others have no known cause. V, J and clone size are those of that table, while D and trimming were read from the DNA. The sample records about 97,000 clones, 85% to 90% of which are singletons. The ten largest account for 15% to 19% of the sample.

The collaborating institutions used their own protocols to collect whole blood in K2EDTA tubes. Collaborator samples were shipped for TCRbeta analysis as frozen whole blood, isolated PBMCs, or DNA extracted from either sample type. Regarding this clone: Which antigen it targets is not known. No per-base quality is available; no much larger clone lies one base away.

The chain uses TRBV2 and TRBJ2-3; the D gene is unclear. The sample was peripheral blood. This sequence originates from a human donor in a cohort sampled during active COVID-19. The nucleotide sequence reads TGTGCCAGCAGTCCCGGGGATACGCAGTATTTT. Protein translation: CASSPGDTQYF.